The T cell receptor (beta chain) described here comes from a study of CD8+ T cells in alopecia areata. Concerning this clone itself: Its antigen is not known.

Treatment here: oral pan-JAK inhibitor, 5-10 mg twice daily. RNA was isolated and reverse transcribed to cDNA, the sequencing template. Profiling relied on immunoSEQ multiplex PCR, and the TCRdb table lists in-frame clones only, not all of them. The table records 200,000 to 250,000 clones, about 57% of them present only once. The study's findings and limits: Researchers say the link of baseline CD8+ expansion to response remains uncertain, with one nonresponder.

This CDR3 has 12 amino acids. V was trimmed by 5 bases and J by 4 bases, leaving 9 bases between them. The germline V gene encodes CDR1 SQVTM and CDR2 ANQGSEA. This sample comprised CD4+ T cells sorted from blood, obtained at week 4, from a patient treated with tofacitinib. The sequence was obtained from a human donor with alopecia areata. This chain joins TRBV29-1 and TRBJ1-5; D is unclear. The CDR3 coding sequence is TGCAGCGTTCTAATGGGTAATCAGCCCCAGCATTTT. It is translated as CSVLMGNQPQHF.